This T cell receptor beta chain stems from a study of spatial heterogeneity in lung cancer. About the research overall: Beta-chain sequences were consistently detected more often than alpha-chain sequences.

Time point specified: sample taken at primary tumor resection. Donors were roughly 72 untreated early-stage non-small cell lung cancer patients. Unsorted whole RNA samples from tumor, nontumor lung or frozen PBMC were sequenced. By sample fraction, this clonotype is medium-sized (0.01 to 0.1%). V was pared by 7 bases and J by 6 bases, with 12 bases of the junction left unmatched. Germline V gives CDR1 SGHRS, CDR2 YFSETQ. CDR3 size: 15 residues. In the library, each TCR cDNA molecule bore its own unique molecular identifier. TCRdb used MiXCR to reprocess the 5' RACE reads, holding one entry per CDR3 protein. The sample holds over 2,500 distinct CDR3 sequences, about 3% seen once.

This chain uses TRBV5-1 with TRBJ2-1, with 8 bases that match TRBD1. Sequenced material: normal lung tissue next to the tumor, taken at surgery. The TCR sequence derives from a male donor with early-stage non-small cell lung cancer. The CDR3, as DNA: TGCGCCAGCGATCCGACAGGGGTCAATCCCAATGAGCAGTTCTTC. Protein sequence: CASDPTGVNPNEQFF.